This T cell receptor beta chain was identified in a study of T cell responses to AZD1222 COVID-19 vaccine. Background on the study: Second-dose groups at about 4 or about 12 weeks were pooled. Study observations and caveats: Spike-specific TCR breadth rose after two AZD1222 doses, and depth rose as well. Clonal diversity may have been underestimated, and the donors were mostly white British, with more females than males.

Repertoires were generated with immunoSEQ multiplex PCR, while TCRdb's copy carries only in-frame clones and drops some. This table holds tens of thousands of clones, 85% found once. For this clone: The antigen is unknown.

The germline V gene has CDR1 SGHAT and CDR2 FQNNGV. Trimming removed 5 bases from V and 0 bases from J; junction bases left unmatched: 4. This CDR3 is built from 15 residues. The receptor was isolated from an adult in good health. The starting material was peripheral blood, obtained on day 0 of AZD1222 vaccination. This chain connects TRBV11-2 to TRBJ1-5; 7 nucleotides match TRBD1. CDR3 protein: CASSGGQFSNQPQHF. The DNA of the CDR3 is TGTGCCAGCAGCGGGGGACAGTTTAGCAATCAGCCCCAGCATTTT.